What follows are 10 T cell receptor beta chains derived from one specimen sequenced in a study of blood T cell repertoires in COVID-19. Assay: immunoSEQ multiplex PCR; the TCRdb copy retains only in-frame clones and omits some. Seen here are around 400,000 clones, approximately 89% observed once, and the top ten hold less than 2%. Sequencing was performed on PBMCs or T cells enriched from blood (not recorded which). The origin of the receptors is a woman aged 25-40 years who had recovered from COVID-19.

This clone has just one count. CDR3 in amino acids: CASSPGETYNEQFF. DNA of the CDR3: TGTGCCAGCAGTCCCGGAGAGACCTACAATGAGCAGTTCTTC. The chain uses TRBV11-3 and TRBJ2-1; the D is unclear. Per germline, CDR1 SGHNT and CDR2 YENEEA. V dropped 6 bases and J dropped 2 bases, with 11 bases sitting between them. The CDR3 totals 14 residues.

V is TRBV5-4 and J is TRBJ2-2; D gene uncertain. V was trimmed by 3 bases and J by 6 bases, leaving 6 bases between them. The CDR3 has 12 residues. Germline CDR1 reads SGHNT; CDR2 reads YYREEE (reference sequence). CDR3 region: CASSSGAGELFF. The CDR3 bases are TGTGCCAGCAGCTCGGGTGCCGGGGAGCTGTTTTTT.

With regard to this clone: Other DNA sequences within the sample encode an identical CDR3. The chain carries TRBV12-5 and TRBJ2-7; 8 bases fit TRBD2. Germline V gene lookup returns CDR1 LGHNT and CDR2 FRNRAP. CDR3 length equals 14 residues. Trimming took 7 bases from V and 4 from J; bases not matched to a gene: 9. The CDR3 coding sequence is TGTGCTAGTGCCACCGGGGGCGGGGGGTACGAGCAGTACTTC. Protein sequence: CASATGGGGYEQYF.

V usage is TRBV7-2 and J usage is TRBJ2-1; 13 bases are a match to TRBD2. CDR1 is SGHTA, CDR2 FQGNSA, per germline. Trimming cost V 5 bases and J 4 bases; bases outside gene matches: 8. This CDR3 has 17 residues. The CDR3 coding sequence is TGTGCCAGCAGCCCGGGACTAGCGGGGTTATCATACAATGAGCAGTTCTTC. This translates into CASSPGLAGLSYNEQFF.

V and J are TRBV7-9 and TRBJ2-1; possible D gene TRBD2, 5 bases. CDR1 is SEHNR and CDR2 is FQNEAQ in the germline V gene (reference sequence). CDR3 size: 13 residues. Trimming removed 1 base at V and 8 bases at J, with 9 bases between. The CDR3 sequence is CASSLVGVDEQFF. The CDR3 DNA sequence: TGTGCCAGCAGCTTAGTCGGGGTCGATGAGCAGTTCTTC.

J is TRBJ2-7 and V is TRBV5-1; 10 positions match TRBD2. Germline V gene sequence: CDR1 SGHRS, CDR2 YFSETQ. This CDR3 spans 15 amino acids. V gave up 4 bases and J gave up 4 bases; unmatched junction bases: 8. The DNA of the CDR3 is TGCGCCAGCAGCCCGTCCTCTAGCGGGAGTTACGAGCAGTACTTC. Protein sequence: CASSPSSSGSYEQYF.

V usage is TRBV10-3 and J usage is TRBJ1-6; 7 bases fit TRBD1. Germline-derived CDR1 and CDR2 are ENHRY and SYGVKD. The CDR3 has 15 amino acids. After removal of 6 bases from V and 6 bases from J, the junction contained 8 bases not matched to a gene. The CDR3 sequence: CAISQQGPPNSPLHF. The CDR3 nucleotides read TGTGCCATCAGCCAACAGGGGCCCCCTAATTCACCCCTCCACTTT.

V gene TRBV5-1 combines with J gene TRBJ2-7, with 11 bases that match TRBD2. J lost 0 bases, V lost 0 bases, and 2 bases had no gene match. Germline V gives CDR1 SGHRS, CDR2 YFSETQ. This CDR3 is 16 amino acids long. The CDR3 nucleotides are TGCGCCAGCAGCTTGGAGGGGACTAGCGGCTCCTACGAGCAGTACTTC. Translating gives CASSLEGTSGSYEQYF.

This clone was seen once. The J gene is TRBJ2-7, the V gene TRBV18; possible D gene TRBD1, 6 bases. Trimming left V 2 bases short and J 3 bases short, with 14 bases between. CDR1 and CDR2 from the germline V gene are KGHSH and LQKENI. The CDR3 consists of 15 residues. CDR3 DNA sequence: TGTGCCAGCTCACCAAAGTCGGTAGGGGGCTACGAGCAGTACTTC. Translation gives CASSPKSVGGYEQYF.

As to this clone: The sample carries other DNA sequences with the same CDR3. The V call is TRBV12-3 or TRBV12-4, the J call TRBJ1-2; D is unresolved. The CDR3 loop spans 13 amino acids. V dropped 3 bases and J dropped 1 base, with 6 bases sitting between them. The CDR3 protein is CASSLRDNYGYTF. The CDR3 DNA sequence: TGTGCCAGCAGTTTGCGAGATAACTATGGCTACACCTTC.